One and the same sample provided the 9 T cell receptor beta chains below, sequenced in a study of beta chain features in type 1 diabetes. All of the isolated RNA was reverse transcribed, so expressed TCRB transcripts were sequenced. TCRdb keeps only in-frame clones here, not all; method: immunoSEQ multiplex PCR. The table records 970,000 or so clones, under 20% of them present only once. What was sequenced was naive CD4+ T cells from blood. The receptors stem from a woman under 30 in good health.

This clone was observed a few times. The chain combines TRBV7-2 with TRBJ2-2; 9 bases are shared with TRBD1. Germline loops: CDR1 SGHTA, CDR2 FQGNSA. The CDR3 totals 19 residues. Trimming removed 7 bases from V and 5 bases from J; junction bases left unmatched: 20. As DNA, the CDR3 is TGTGCCAGCACCCCCCGGGACAGGGACGTAAGACCCGGTACCGGGGAGCTGTTTTTT. Residues: CASTPRDRDVRPGTGELFF.

In its sample, this clone was seen a few times. This chain uses TRBV2 with TRBJ1-4; D is unclear. Trimming removed 6 bases from V and 0 bases from J, with 5 bases in between. The CDR3 consists of 13 residues. CDR1 is SNHLY, CDR2 FYNNEI, per germline. Written as DNA, the CDR3 is TGTGCCAGCAGCACTACAACTAATGAAAAACTGTTTTTT. Its translation: CASSTTTNEKLFF.

This clone was detected only a few times. V usage is TRBV4-2 and J usage is TRBJ2-1, with TRBD2 matching 11 bases. In germline, CDR1 is LGHNA, CDR2 YNFKEQ. V dropped 0 bases and J dropped 6; count of bases not matched to a gene: 4. The CDR3 has 16 residues. The CDR3 nucleotides are TGTGCCAGCAGCCAAGATAAGACTAGCGGGACCAATGAGCAGTTCTTC. It encodes CASSQDKTSGTNEQFF.

A few counts support this clone. In DNA, the CDR3 is TGTGCCATCAGTAACTCCGGCAACATTCAGTACTTC. Translating it yields CAISNSGNIQYF. The chain is built from TRBV10-3 and TRBJ2-4; D call uncertain. The CDR3 consists of 12 residues. The V gene's germline CDR1 is ENHRY and CDR2 SYGVKD. V lost 5 bases, J lost 7 bases, and 9 bases lay in between.

This clone appeared a few times. The chain combines TRBV6-5 with TRBJ1-5; 9 positions match TRBD1. The CDR3 consists of 15 residues. Germline assignment: CDR1 MNHEY and CDR2 SVGAGI. After removal of 4 bases from V and 7 bases from J, the junction contained 8 bases not matched to a gene. The CDR3: CASSSSGQGDQPQHF. The CDR3 nucleotides are TGTGCCAGCAGTTCCTCGGGACAGGGTGACCAGCCCCAGCATTTT.

This clone showed up just a few times. The CDR3 protein is CASSPTTWTVKDSNQPQHF. The CDR3 nucleotides read TGTGCCAGCAGCCCGACCACTTGGACAGTAAAAGATAGCAATCAGCCCCAGCATTTT. The chain joins TRBV4-2 to TRBJ1-5, with D possibly matching TRBD1 (6 bases). The V gene's germline CDR1 is LGHNA and CDR2 YNFKEQ. The CDR3 consists of 19 residues. V gave up 4 bases and J gave up 0 bases, with 22 bases separating them.

This clone was counted only a few times. This sequence joins TRBV7-9 and TRBJ2-7; 7 positions match TRBD2. Germline CDR1 is SEHNR and CDR2 is FQNEAQ (reference sequence). This CDR3 contains 16 residues. Trimming cost V 3 bases and J 7 bases; bases outside gene matches: 15. CDR3 protein: CASSFTGTNVPGEQYF. In nucleotides, the CDR3 is TGTGCCAGCAGCTTCACCGGGACTAACGTCCCTGGGGAGCAGTACTTC.

This clone has more than one count but fewer than ten. This chain joins TRBV4-2 and TRBJ2-3; D is uncertain. From germline, CDR1 is LGHNA and CDR2 YNFKEQ. V lost 1 base to trimming and J lost 3 bases, with 5 bases between them. This CDR3 has 13 residues. CDR3 bases: TGTGCCAGCAGCCAAGGGTCGACAGATACGCAGTATTTT. Translated, it gives CASSQGSTDTQYF.

The V gene is TRBV7-9, the J gene TRBJ2-7; TRBD1 aligns across 12 bases. From germline, CDR1 is SEHNR and CDR2 FQNEAQ (reference sequence). The CDR3 extends over 15 amino acids. Trimming took 2 bases from V and 7 from J; bases not matched to a gene: 6. The CDR3: CASSLRGQGALEQYF. CDR3 sequence (DNA): TGTGCCAGCAGCTTACGGGGACAGGGGGCGCTTGAGCAGTACTTC.